The 3 T cell receptor beta chains listed next were all sequenced from one sample in a study of cytomegalovirus exposure and HLA in healthy donors. The PCR employed 60 Vbeta primers together with 13 Jbeta primers. Clones were sequenced by immunoSEQ multiplex PCR, and TCRdb holds only the in-frame ones, with some missing. The sample includes 90,000 to 150,000 clones, 70% to 80% of them seen just once. The material sequenced was PBMCs. These receptors all stem from a woman aged 45-60 years in good health and CMV-seropositive.

J is TRBJ2-7 and V is TRBV5-1; 11 bases fit TRBD2. This CDR3 region has 16 residues. V lost 0 bases to trimming and J lost 7 bases; unmatched junction nucleotides: 9. Looked up from germline, CDR1 is SGHRS and CDR2 is YFSETQ. In DNA form, the CDR3 reads TGCGCCAGCAGCTTGGAGGCTAGCGGGAGGACGAGAGAGCAGTACTTC. This translates into CASSLEASGRTREQYF.

V usage is TRBV9 and J usage is TRBJ2-7; TRBD1 is a possible D gene (6 bases). The CDR3 is 15 amino acids. The germline gives CDR1 SGDLS, CDR2 YYNGEE. The V end lost 1 base, the J end lost 5 bases, and 16 bases lay between the germline ends. Written as DNA, the CDR3 is TGTGCCAGCAGCGTATCGTTGCGGCCAGGGGACGAGCAGTACTTC. As protein: CASSVSLRPGDEQYF.

V gene TRBV6-1 combines with J gene TRBJ1-1; 7 bases align to TRBD1. Germline trimming cut 10 bases from V and 0 bases from J; bases unmatched to any gene: 5. This CDR3 spans 13 amino acids. Germline CDR1 is MNHNS and CDR2 is SASEGT. CDR3 sequence (DNA): TGTGCCACCAGGGGGGGGTTGAACACTGAAGCTTTCTTT. Translation gives CATRGGLNTEAFF.